This T cell receptor beta chain originates from a study of cytomegalovirus exposure and HLA in healthy donors. Turning to the study itself: The approximately 680 first-cohort repertoires and the approximately 130 validation repertoires shared the same platform, a later analysis reported. Findings of the study overall: Listed as cytomegalovirus-associated were 164 TCR beta chains. That first-cohort TCR clusters tended to co-occur in the approximately 110 validation repertoires was found in a later analysis.

Libraries were prepared by immunoSEQ multiplex PCR; TCRdb keeps only in-frame clonotypes and omits some of them. The data contain 98,000 or so clones, more than 90% of them seen just once; the ten biggest clones take up roughly 0.66%. For this clone: The antigen is unknown.

CDR3 length: 13 residues. Deletions cut 0 bases from V and 15 bases from J, with 15 bases between. Germline lookup yields CDR1 MNHEY and CDR2 SVGAGI. The clonotype originates from a woman aged 18 to 35 in good health and CMV-seronegative. Input material: PBMCs. The rearrangement links TRBV6-5 to TRBJ2-1; weak D call: TRBD2 (6 bases). The CDR3, as DNA: TGTGCCAGCAGTTACTCGGCGGGGATGGTTGGGTTCTTC. Encoded protein: CASSYSAGMVGFF.